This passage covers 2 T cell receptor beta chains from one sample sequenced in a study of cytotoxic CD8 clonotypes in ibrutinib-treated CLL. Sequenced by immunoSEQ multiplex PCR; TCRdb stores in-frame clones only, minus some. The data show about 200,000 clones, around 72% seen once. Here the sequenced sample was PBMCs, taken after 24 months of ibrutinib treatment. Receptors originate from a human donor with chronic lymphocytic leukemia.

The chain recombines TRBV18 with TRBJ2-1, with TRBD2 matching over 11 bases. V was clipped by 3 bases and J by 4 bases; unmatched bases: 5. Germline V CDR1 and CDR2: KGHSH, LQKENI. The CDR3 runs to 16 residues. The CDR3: CASSPRLAGLYNEQFF. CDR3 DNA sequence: TGTGCCAGCTCACCCAGACTAGCGGGGCTATACAATGAGCAGTTCTTC.

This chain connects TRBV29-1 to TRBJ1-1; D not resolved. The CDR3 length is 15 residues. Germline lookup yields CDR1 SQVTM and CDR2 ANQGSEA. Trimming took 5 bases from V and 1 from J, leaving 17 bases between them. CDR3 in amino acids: CSVIPPLGENTEAFF. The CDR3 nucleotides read TGCAGCGTTATTCCCCCATTAGGTGAGAACACTGAAGCTTTCTTT.